These T cell receptor beta chains were read from a single sample in a study of shared clonotypes between healthy human individuals. Method: immunoSEQ multiplex PCR; TCRdb's copy keeps in-frame clones and lacks some. The top ten clones hold 1.1% of a sample with around 2,000,000 clones, less than 95% of them seen once. Input material: naive CD8+ T cells sorted from blood. The receptors derive from a man younger than 35 in good health. Both conserved end residues are part of each CDR3. The D gene is left open where the match is weak. Clone size is stated in some rows and not others, as once, few, many or a class when expanded.

once	TRBV19	-	TRBJ2-7	TGTGCCAGTAGAAGGACAAGCGACGACGAGCAGTACTTC	CASRRTSDDEQYF
few	TRBV11-3	-	TRBJ1-6	TGTGCCAGCAGCTTAGGGAGGCGGGCGTTCGCCGGGGGGTATTCACCCCTCCACTTT	CASSLGRRAFAGGYSPLHF
once	TRBV28	-	TRBJ2-7	TGTGCCAGCTCATTAAGGGGGGAGAGCGACTACGAGCAGTACTTC	CASSLRGESDYEQYF
-	TRBV4-1	-	TRBJ1-6	TGCGCCAGCAGCCCGAGCGTGGGGCTGAATTCACCCCTCCACTTT	CASSPSVGLNSPLHF
-	TRBV5-4	-	TRBJ2-5	TGTGCCAGCAGCTTGGGGGATTGGGGAGAAGAGACCCAGTACTTC	CASSLGDWGEETQYF
once	TRBV19	-	TRBJ2-5	TGTGCCAGTAGTACGGTCTGGCAAGGGACCCAGTACTTC	CASSTVWQGTQYF
-	TRBV7-9	-	TRBJ1-5	TGTGCCAGCAGCGGAGAGGCCCTCAATCAGCCCCAGCATTTT	CASSGEALNQPQHF
-	TRBV6-1	-	TRBJ2-1	TGTGCCAGCAGGAAGCTAGCGACCCTGTACAATGAGCAGTTCTTC	CASRKLATLYNEQFF
-	TRBV7-8	-	TRBJ2-3	TGTGCCAGCAGCTTAGCGCTGGGGGCCCGGGGGGATACGCAGTATTTT	CASSLALGARGDTQYF
-	TRBV9	TRBD1	TRBJ1-2	TGTGCCAGCAGCGGGACAGGAGTCTATGGCTACACCTTC	CASSGTGVYGYTF
-	TRBV15	-	TRBJ2-3	TGTGCCACCAGCAGAGTCAAAGGAGATACGCAGTATTTT	CATSRVKGDTQYF
-	TRBV6-6	-	TRBJ2-7	TGTGCCAGCAGTTACTCGCGGGACGAGCAGTACTTC	CASSYSRDEQYF
-	TRBV25-1	TRBD2	TRBJ2-1	TGTGCCAGCAGCCGACTGGCGGGAGCCCCTGAGCAGTTCTTC	CASSRLAGAPEQFF
-	TRBV7-2	-	TRBJ1-2	TGTGCCAGCAGCCCGGGCATCGCCTATGGCTACACCTTC	CASSPGIAYGYTF
-	TRBV9	TRBD2	TRBJ2-1	TGTGCCAGCAGCGTAGGACTAGCGAGTGAGCAGTTCTTC	CASSVGLASEQFF
-	TRBV19	-	TRBJ1-3	TGTGCAAGCGGGGGGGCAGGAAACACCATATATTTT	CASGGAGNTIYF
-	TRBV6-5	TRBD1	TRBJ2-1	TGTGCCAGCAGTCTCGGGGGGACAGGGTCGAATGAGCAGTTCTTC	CASSLGGTGSNEQFF
-	TRBV18	-	TRBJ2-1	TGTGCCAGCTCACATACTCCCCTAGAGACGAATGAGCAGTTCTTC	CASSHTPLETNEQFF
-	TRBV6-1	-	TRBJ1-5	TGTGCCAAAGGGGGGCAGCGCCAGCATTTT	CAKGGQRQHF
-	TRBV28	-	TRBJ1-5	TGTGCCAGCAGTTTACTGGTCCAGCCCCAGCATTTT	CASSLLVQPQHF
-	TRBV13	TRBD2	TRBJ2-7	TGTGCCAGCAGCCCCCAGCGGGGGGTCTACGAGCAGTACTTC	CASSPQRGVYEQYF
-	TRBV7-9	TRBD2	TRBJ2-5	TGTGCCAGCAGCCTCACTAGCGCCGAAGAGACCCAGTACTTC	CASSLTSAEETQYF
once	TRBV4-1	TRBD2	TRBJ2-3	TGCGCCAGCAGCCAAGATCTAGCGGGAGCGGTAGATACGCAGTATTTT	CASSQDLAGAVDTQYF
-	TRBV2	-	TRBJ1-5	TGTGCCAGCAGTAGACGGGGAGGGGACGATCAGCCCCAGCATTTT	CASSRRGGDDQPQHF
-	TRBV4-3	-	TRBJ2-7	TGCGCCAGCAGCTCTGGGTCGGGCTCCTACGAGCAGTACTTC	CASSSGSGSYEQYF
-	TRBV6-6	-	TRBJ2-2	TGTGCCAGCAGCATAGGACAGCACACCGGGGAGCTGTTTTTT	CASSIGQHTGELFF
-	TRBV30	TRBD2	TRBJ2-3	TGTGCCTGGAGTGTAGGACCGGGAGGGGGCACAGATACGCAGTATTTT	CAWSVGPGGGTDTQYF
-	TRBV4-3	TRBD2	TRBJ2-1	TGCGCCAGCAGCCGAGGACTAGCGGGAGATCGTGAGCAGTTCTTC	CASSRGLAGDREQFF
-	TRBV5-6	TRBD1	TRBJ1-1	TGTGCCAGCAGCTTGGCTCCCGGGACAGAGGCGAACACTGAAGCTTTCTTT	CASSLAPGTEANTEAFF
-	TRBV9	-	TRBJ2-1	TGTGCCAGCAGCGCGTCGACTGTCTACAATGAGCAGTTCTTC	CASSASTVYNEQFF
-	TRBV27	-	TRBJ1-5	TGTGCCAGCAGTTATACAGAGGGCAATCAGCCCCAGCATTTT	CASSYTEGNQPQHF
-	TRBV6-1	-	TRBJ2-7	TGTGCCAGCAAGAGAGACATCTTGGGCCCCTACGAGCAGTACTTC	CASKRDILGPYEQYF